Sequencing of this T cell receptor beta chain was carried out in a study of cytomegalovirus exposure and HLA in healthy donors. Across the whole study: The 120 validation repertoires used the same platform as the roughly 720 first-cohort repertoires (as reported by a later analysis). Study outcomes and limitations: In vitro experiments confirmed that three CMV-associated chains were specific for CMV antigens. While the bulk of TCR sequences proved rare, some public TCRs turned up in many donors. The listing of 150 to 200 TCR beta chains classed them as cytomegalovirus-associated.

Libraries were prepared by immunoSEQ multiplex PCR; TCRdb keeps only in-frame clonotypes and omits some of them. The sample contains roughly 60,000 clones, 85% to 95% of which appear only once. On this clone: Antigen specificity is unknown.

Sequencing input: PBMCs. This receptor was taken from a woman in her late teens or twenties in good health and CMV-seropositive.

The DNA for the CDR3 is TGCGCCAGCACCCTGGGGCGGGATTGGGGCACAGATACGCAGTATTTT. This translates into CASTLGRDWGTDTQYF. The chain carries TRBV5-1 and TRBJ2-3; a weak D match, TRBD2 (6 bases). This CDR3 has 16 residues. The germline V and J ends were trimmed by 6 bases and 1 base, with 18 bases remaining between them. Looked up from germline, CDR1 is SGHRS and CDR2 is YFSETQ.